Listed here are 5 T cell receptor beta chains from one sample, sequenced in a study of vaccination effects on CD4 cells after COVID-19. Sequencing used immunoSEQ multiplex PCR; TCRdb keeps in-frame clones, though not all of them. Of some 30,000 clones in the sample, about two thirds were seen once. Peptide-pool stimulation followed by sequencing identified expanded antigen-specific CD4+ clonotypes in the ViraFEST assay. Subsequent to roughly 10 days of culture, CD4+ T cells were isolated. The cohort was immunized with two doses of either the BNT162b2 or mRNA-1273 vaccine. Their antigens are not known. The specimen was CD4+ T cells from PBMCs cultured with SARS-CoV-2 spike peptides, collected after COVID-19 vaccination. Receptors were obtained from a human donor who received a COVID-19 vaccine.

The gene calls are TRBV2 and TRBJ2-1; perhaps TRBD2 as D (5 bases). V lost 0 bases, J lost 5 bases, and 23 bases lay in between. Germline CDR1 SNHLY, CDR2 FYNNEI. There are 19 residues in the CDR3. The CDR3 DNA reads as TGTGCCAGCAGTGAAGCGCTAGCTATCTTCCTTAAAAACAACAATGAGCAGTTCTTC. Protein: CASSEALAIFLKNNNEQFF.

The chain employs TRBV5-5 and TRBJ2-5; TRBD2 matches 11 bases. The germline V gene has CDR1 SGHKS and CDR2 YYEKEE (reference sequence). V dropped 6 bases and J dropped 3; count of bases not matched to a gene: 16. The CDR3 is 18 amino acids. CDR3 nucleotide sequence: TGTGCCAGCACGCCGATCGTGACTAGCGGGAATCGTGAAGAGACCCAGTACTTC. Protein: CASTPIVTSGNREETQYF.

The chain joins TRBV5-1 to TRBJ2-7, with 10 nucleotides matching TRBD1. Germline CDR1 is SGHRS and CDR2 is YFSETQ. The CDR3 is 17 amino acids. The trim removed 4 bases at V and 2 bases at J, leaving 12 bases unmatched. The CDR3 spells CASSAGTGETRAYEQYF. For the CDR3, the DNA is TGCGCCAGCAGCGCCGGGACAGGGGAAACTCGGGCCTACGAGCAGTACTTC.

This clone was seen only once. The gene calls are TRBV5-1 and TRBJ2-5, with 7 bases aligning to TRBD1. The CDR3 covers 15 residues. J lost 2 bases, V lost 4 bases, and 8 bases had no gene match. In germline, CDR1 is SGHRS, CDR2 YFSETQ. The CDR3 reads CASSPDRVGQETQYF. The CDR3 coding sequence is TGCGCCAGCAGCCCCGACAGGGTCGGGCAAGAGACCCAGTACTTC.

This chain connects TRBV10-2 to TRBJ1-1; no reliable D call. This CDR3 region has 14 residues. V was trimmed by 1 base and J by 1 base, leaving 7 bases between them. Germline CDR1 is WSHSY and CDR2 is SAAADI. CDR3 loop: CASSEWRENTEAFF. Here the CDR3 DNA reads TGCGCCAGCAGTGAGTGGAGGGAGAACACTGAAGCTTTCTTT.